The rows below give T cell receptor beta chains drawn from one sample of a study of identical twins. TCRdb processed the 5' RACE reads anew with MiXCR; each CDR3 protein has one entry. The top ten clones hold about 12% of a sample with roughly 720,000 distinct CDR3 sequences, roughly 18% of them seen once. These data also formed part of another study, on T cells expressing NK-cell markers.

Sequencing input: PBMCs. Every receptor here comes from a young woman in good health. Both conserved end residues are part of each CDR3.

>TRBJ1-5|14|TRBV20-1
CSATSRPSNQPQHF
>TRBJ1-5|13|TRBV5-1
CASSQSGSQPQHF
>TRBJ1-1|13|TRBV20-1
CSAEAVWNTEAFF
>TRBJ1-2|15|TRBV18
CASSPGTPINYGYTF
>TRBJ2-1|14|TRBV27
CASSRDRIFYEQFF
>TRBJ2-2|13|TRBV24-1
CATRNPNTGELFF
>TRBJ2-2|13|TRBV27
CASKAGGFGELFF
>TRBJ2-5|13|TRBV12-3/TRBV12-4
CASSGAGMETQYF
>TRBJ2-1|14|TRBV13
CASSFYSRNNEQFF
>TRBJ2-3|14|TRBV7-9
CASSFSGRADTQYF
>TRBJ2-5|15|TRBV7-7
CASSLVSPPGETQYF
>TRBJ1-4|13|TRBV2
CASSGQFNEKLFF
>TRBJ2-7|16|TRBV27
CASSLSSGLGVYEQYF
>TRBJ2-1|13|TRBV5-1
CASSFTPGQSQFF
>TRBJ1-1|14|TRBV6-1
CASTPGGGNTEAFF
>TRBJ2-7|15|TRBV20-1
CSARSGSGSDYEQYF
>TRBJ1-2|15|TRBV18
CASSPVQGGKYGYTF
>TRBJ1-1|11|TRBV7-2
CASSLDRSASF
>TRBJ2-7|14|TRBV5-1
CASCRASGGFEQYF
>TRBJ1-6|15|TRBV7-2
CASSLLDPSYSPLHF
>TRBJ2-2|14|TRBV5-5
CASGLGPSAGELFF
>TRBJ2-1|14|TRBV5-1
CASSLGDRGREQFF
>TRBJ2-7|15|TRBV15
CATSRDQTGTYEQYF
>TRBJ2-1|15|TRBV11-2
CASSPRRGTYNEQFF
>TRBJ1-1|11|TRBV20-1
CSVTLNTEAFF
>TRBJ1-6|14|TRBV7-3
CASSLRGPPSPLHF
>TRBJ2-3|15|TRBV12-3/TRBV12-4
CASSNRAIRGDTQYF
>TRBJ2-7|15|TRBV7-9
CASSSSGASSYEQYF
>TRBJ1-2|13|TRBV12-3/TRBV12-4
CASSFRGLRGYTF
>TRBJ2-3|18|TRBV2
CASSESPGLAGDTDTQYF
>TRBJ2-3|16|TRBV7-9
CASRAGLAGPTDTQYF
>TRBJ1-1|14|TRBV12-3/TRBV12-4
CASSVGRGNTEAFF
>TRBJ2-1|16|TRBV4-3
CASSQDTSGRAGEQFF
>TRBJ2-3|17|TRBV9
CASSDGSTGGSTDTQYF
>TRBJ2-3|13|TRBV27
CASSWGGSDTQYF
>TRBJ2-5|12|TRBV20-1
CSATLVQETQYF
>TRBJ2-6|15|TRBV6-5
CASSYSYGGANVLTF
>TRBJ2-5|12|TRBV20-1
CSARTTGKTQYF
>TRBJ2-3|15|TRBV20-1
CSARYTGGRADTQYF
>TRBJ2-1|14|TRBV10-3
CAIKRDTEYNEQFF
>TRBJ1-5|12|TRBV20-1
CSARVKNQPQHF
>TRBJ2-7|12|TRBV29-1
CSGGQGEREQYF
>TRBJ2-1|14|TRBV4-1
CASSRIGTFNEQFF
>TRBJ2-2|21|TRBV3-1
CASSQDRGGNSGPKNTGELFF
>TRBJ2-1|15|TRBV14
CASSHIGRTYNEQFF
>TRBJ1-4|19|TRBV5-1
CASSLALLTGDGPGEKLFF
>TRBJ2-1|13|TRBV6-4
CASSAPDRGEQFF
>TRBJ2-1|14|TRBV7-2
CASSLASPASEQFF
>TRBJ2-4|17|TRBV7-2
CASSLSSSGSGKNIQYF
>TRBJ2-1|12|TRBV3-1
CASSQEGYEQFF
>TRBJ2-1|14|TRBV20-1
CSAKTGRSYNEQFF
>TRBJ2-5|15|TRBV7-2
CASSLGGAGGETQYF
>TRBJ2-7|17|TRBV20-1
CSATGLAGARSSYEQYF
>TRBJ2-7|15|TRBV5-1
CASSFGRGADYEQYF
>TRBJ2-1|14|TRBV20-1
CSARLNGNRDEQFF